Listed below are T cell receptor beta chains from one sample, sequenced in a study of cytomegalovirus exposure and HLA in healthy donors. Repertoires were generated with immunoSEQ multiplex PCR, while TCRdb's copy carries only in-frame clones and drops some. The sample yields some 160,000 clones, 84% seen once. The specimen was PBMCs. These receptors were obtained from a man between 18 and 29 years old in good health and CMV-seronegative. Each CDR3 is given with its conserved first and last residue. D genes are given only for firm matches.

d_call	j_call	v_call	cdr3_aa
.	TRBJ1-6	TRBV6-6	CASSYTGHSNSPLHF
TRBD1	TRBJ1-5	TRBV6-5	CASSRTGGINQPQHF
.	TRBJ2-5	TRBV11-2	CASSPSAGPQETQYF
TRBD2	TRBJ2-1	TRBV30	CAWSVGLAGHNEQFF
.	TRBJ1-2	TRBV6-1	CASSEGQVYGYTF
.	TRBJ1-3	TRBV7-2	CASSERGRILGGNTIYF
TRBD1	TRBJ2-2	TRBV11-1	CASSSLEAGGRPGELFF
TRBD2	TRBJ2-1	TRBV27	CASALAGGGNEQFF
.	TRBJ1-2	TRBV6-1	CASSWGEGPYGYTF
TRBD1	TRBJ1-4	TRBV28	CASYRGLNEKLFF
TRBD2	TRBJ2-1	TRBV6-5	CASSSTSGRYNEQFF
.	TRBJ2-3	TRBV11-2	CASSFLSGDTQYF
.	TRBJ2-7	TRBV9	CASSVTAESSYEQYF
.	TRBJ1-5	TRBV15	CATSRVRDNQPQHF
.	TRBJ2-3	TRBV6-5	CASNPGTDTQYF
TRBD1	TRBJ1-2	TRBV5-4	CASSSAGGQNYGYTF
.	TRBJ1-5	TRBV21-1	CASSKAGGAWSRGQPQHF
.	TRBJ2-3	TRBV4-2	CASSPGTQWGPTQYF
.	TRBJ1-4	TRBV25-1	CASSESYRTNEKLFF
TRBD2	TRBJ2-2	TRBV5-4	CASSLSGTSVIRELFF
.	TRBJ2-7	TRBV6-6	CASSYAPQRAYEQYF
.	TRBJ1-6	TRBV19	CASSTGGANSPLHF